The 17 T cell receptor beta chains presented below share a single source sample, sequenced in a study of shared clonotypes between healthy human individuals. The protocol was immunoSEQ multiplex PCR, while the TCRdb copy is restricted to in-frame clones and leaves out a portion. The top ten clones hold 0.89% of a sample with around 1,000,000 clones, 60% to 80% of them seen once. Material for sequencing was memory CD4+ T cells from PBMCs. As for subset: CD45RA-negative fraction. The receptors come from a young man in good health. Some clones in this sample may be carry-over from other donors' samples.

Regarding this clone: A read error is the likely source, as a far larger clone sits one nucleotide away. The chain's CDR3 is CASSGAGVGLTGELFF. CDR3 nucleotides: TGTGCCAGCTCCGGGGCAGGGGTCGGTCTCACCGGGGAGCTGTTTTTT. This chain joins TRBV2 and TRBJ2-2, with a tentative D call TRBD1 (6 bases). This CDR3 is built from 16 residues. V was shortened by 8 bases and J by 4 bases, with 20 bases between the two germline ends. In germline, CDR1 is SNHLY, CDR2 FYNNEI.

The rearrangement links TRBV4-1 to TRBJ2-6; no firm D call. The CDR3 loop spans 16 amino acids. Looked up from germline, CDR1 is MGHRA and CDR2 is YSYEKL. With 1 base removed from V and 3 bases from J, the gap between germline ends came to 10 bases. CDR3 loop: CASSQADGFGANVLTF. CDR3 bases: TGCGCCAGCAGCCAAGCAGATGGCTTTGGGGCCAACGTCCTGACTTTC.

The chain links TRBV2 to TRBJ2-2, with D unresolved. This CDR3 comprises 15 residues. V was pared by 1 base and J by 2 bases, with 8 bases between. Germline V gene sequence: CDR1 SNHLY, CDR2 FYNNEI. CDR3 sequence: CASSEVPGNTGELFF. The CDR3 region has the DNA TGTGCCAGCAGTGAAGTGCCAGGAAACACCGGGGAGCTGTTTTTT.

The chain has TRBV14 and TRBJ2-2; 11 nucleotides agree with TRBD2. V trimming: 1 base; J trimming: 5 bases; junction bases outside the gene matches: 9. From germline, CDR1 is SGHDN and CDR2 FVKESK. The CDR3 is made up of 18 amino acids. The CDR3 nucleotides are TGTGCCAGCAGCCAAGGTCGGGGGACTAGCGGAGAAACCGGGGAGCTGTTTTTT. It is translated as CASSQGRGTSGETGELFF.

This rearrangement joins TRBV4-3 to TRBJ2-6, with D unresolved. Germline V gene lookup returns CDR1 LGHNA and CDR2 YSLEER. CDR3 length: 18 amino acids. V shed 0 bases and J shed 0 bases, with 12 bases lying between them. The CDR3 nucleotides read TGCGCCAGCAGCCAAGAGGCCTCGACCCTCTCTGGGGCCAACGTCCTGACTTTC. It yields the protein CASSQEASTLSGANVLTF.

This clone has only a few counts. The chain couples TRBV18 to TRBJ2-3; possibly TRBD2 for D (6 bases). The CDR3 length is 14 residues. From germline, CDR1 is KGHSH and CDR2 LQKENI. V was pared by 2 bases and J by 6 bases, with 12 bases between. CDR3: CASSPSQLADTQYF. DNA for the CDR3: TGTGCCAGCTCACCAAGTCAGCTAGCGGATACGCAGTATTTT.

The chain joins TRBV5-6 to TRBJ2-1, with 11 bases that match TRBD1. J was trimmed by 7 bases and V by 5 bases; bases with no gene match: 8. Germline V gene sequence: CDR1 SGHDT, CDR2 YYEEEE. This CDR3 comprises 15 residues. The CDR3 nucleotides are TGTGCCAGCAGTATATCGGACAGGGGGCCGAATGAGCAGTTCTTC. Translating it yields CASSISDRGPNEQFF.

As for this clone: The junction shows a germline mismatch at one end, possibly a read error. This chain links TRBV5-1 with TRBJ2-7, with unresolved D. The CDR3 consists of 16 residues. Germline V gene sequence: CDR1 SGHRS, CDR2 YFSETQ. Here the CDR3 DNA reads TGCGCCAGCTGCTTTATCTACAGATTTCCCACCTACGAGCAGTACTTC. Translation: CASCFIYRFPTYEQYF.

The CDR3 loop is CAWSVGGPDTQYF. CDR3 bases: TGTGCCTGGAGTGTCGGTGGCCCAGATACGCAGTATTTT. The rearrangement joins TRBV30 to TRBJ2-3; D uncertain. Germline CDR1 reads GTSNPN; CDR2 reads SVGIG (reference sequence). Trimming cost V 0 bases and J 4 bases, with 8 bases left between them. The CDR3 covers 13 residues.

This chain joins TRBV5-5 and TRBJ2-7; 7 positions agree with TRBD2. With V trimmed by 1 base and J by 6 bases, 10 bases remained unmatched. This CDR3 region has 15 residues. Germline CDR1 reads SGHKS; CDR2 reads YYEKEE (reference sequence). The chain's CDR3 is CASSLPRDGEGEQYF. In DNA form, the CDR3 reads TGTGCCAGCAGCTTGCCGCGGGACGGGGAGGGCGAGCAGTACTTC.

J is TRBJ2-1 and V is TRBV11-2; TRBD2 matches at 11 bases. The CDR3 is 16 residues long. The J segment lost 5 bases and the V segment lost 5 bases, leaving 8 bases of the junction unmatched. The germline V gene has CDR1 SGHAT and CDR2 FQNNGV. The CDR3 region is CASSPSLAGVDNEQFF. The CDR3 DNA reads TGTGCCAGCAGCCCCTCACTAGCGGGAGTCGACAATGAGCAGTTCTTC.

The chain couples TRBV4-1 to TRBJ2-7; 12 nucleotides align to TRBD2. There are 16 residues in the CDR3. Germline lookup yields CDR1 MGHRA and CDR2 YSYEKL. V shed 4 bases, J shed 7 bases, and the junction held 11 bases outside the gene matches. CDR3 coding DNA: TGCGCCAGCAGCCGAGAACTAGCGGGAGGCCGCGAAGAGCAGTACTTC. This gives the protein CASSRELAGGREEQYF.

This chain joins TRBV28 and TRBJ2-1; maybe TRBD1 (6 bases). Germline CDR1 is MDHEN and CDR2 is SYDVKM. The CDR3 totals 17 residues. V was pared by 5 bases and J by 3 bases, with 20 bases between. CDR3 protein: CASSPRGTGLDYNEQFF. The CDR3 DNA reads as TGTGCCAGCAGTCCCAGGGGCACCGGACTGGACTACAATGAGCAGTTCTTC.

This rearrangement joins TRBV29-1 to TRBJ2-1, with 9 bases fitting TRBD2. V shed 0 bases, J shed 0 bases, and the junction held 3 bases outside the gene matches. This CDR3 has 16 residues. The germline V gene encodes CDR1 SQVTM and CDR2 ANQGSEA. The CDR3 coding sequence is TGCAGCGTTGAAGAAGGGACTAGCAACTCCTACAATGAGCAGTTCTTC. This gives the protein CSVEEGTSNSYNEQFF.

There are a few counts of this clone. This sequence joins TRBV6-4 and TRBJ2-1, with D possibly TRBD2 on 5 matching bases. V lost 2 bases and J lost 0, with 23 bases in between. The length of the CDR3 is 20 residues. The germline CDR1 and CDR2 sequences are MRHNA and SNTAGT. The CDR3 region is CASSDTVWAPPRGSYNEQFF. Here the CDR3 DNA reads TGTGCCAGCAGTGACACGGTCTGGGCCCCACCCCGGGGCTCCTACAATGAGCAGTTCTTC.

V gene TRBV7-2 combines with J gene TRBJ2-3; D is unclear. This CDR3 region has 15 residues. Per the germline V gene, CDR1 is SGHTA and CDR2 is FQGNSA. V lost 5 bases, J lost 1 base, and 13 bases lay in between. CDR3 coding DNA: TGTGCCAGCAGCGGGGTACGCCCAGGCACAGATACGCAGTATTTT. It specifies CASSGVRPGTDTQYF. Based on the CDR3 plus reference TRBV7-2 and TRBJ2-3, the full variable domain is GAGVSQSPSNKVTEKGKDVELRCDPISGHTALYWYRQSLGQGLEFLIYFQGNSAPDKSGLPSDRFSAERTGGSVSTLTIQRTQQEDSAVYLCASSGVRPGTDTQYFGPGTRLTVL.

The V and J genes are TRBV6-5 and TRBJ1-5; TRBD1 matches at 9 bases. CDR3 length equals 15 residues. Germline V CDR1 and CDR2: MNHEY, SVGAGI. J lost 5 bases, V lost 6 bases, and 8 bases had no gene match. As DNA, the CDR3 is TGTGCCAGCAGGCTCGACAGGGGGGCTGATCAGCCCCAGCATTTT. Protein product: CASRLDRGADQPQHF.